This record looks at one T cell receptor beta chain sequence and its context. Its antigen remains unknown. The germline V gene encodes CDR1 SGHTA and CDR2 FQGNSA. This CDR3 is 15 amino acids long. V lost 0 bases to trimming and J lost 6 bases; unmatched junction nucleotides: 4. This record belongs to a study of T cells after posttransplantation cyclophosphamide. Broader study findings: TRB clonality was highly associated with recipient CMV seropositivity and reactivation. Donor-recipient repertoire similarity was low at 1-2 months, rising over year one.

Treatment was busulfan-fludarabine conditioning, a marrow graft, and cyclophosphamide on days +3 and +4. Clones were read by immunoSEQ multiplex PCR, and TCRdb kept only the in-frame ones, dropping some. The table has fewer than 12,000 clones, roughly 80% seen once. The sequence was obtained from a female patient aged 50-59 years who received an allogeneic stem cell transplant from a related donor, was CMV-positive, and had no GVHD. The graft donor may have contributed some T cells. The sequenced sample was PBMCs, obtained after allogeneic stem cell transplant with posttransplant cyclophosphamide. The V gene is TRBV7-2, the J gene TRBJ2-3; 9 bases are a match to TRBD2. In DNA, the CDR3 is TGTGCCAGCAGCTTAGCGGCGGGGGGGCGGGATACGCAGTATTTT. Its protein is CASSLAAGGRDTQYF.